Below, one TCR beta chain is given with its context. Between the trimmed V and J ends, which lost 0 bases and 1 base, there was a span of 6 bases. The CDR3 extends over 14 amino acids. Germline assignment: CDR1 SGHAT and CDR2 FQNNGV. The data belong to a study of T cell responses to AZD1222 COVID-19 vaccine. The table came from immunoSEQ multiplex PCR; TCRdb's copy has only in-frame clones and leaves some out. The sample has about 120,000 clones; roughly 89% are singletons. Specimen: peripheral blood, collected on day 0 of AZD1222 vaccination. The rearrangement joins TRBV11-2 to TRBJ1-2; no clear D gene. The sequence was collected from an adult in good health. The CDR3 spells CASSLDPINYGYTF. CDR3 in DNA: TGTGCCAGCAGCTTAGACCCGATTAACTATGGCTACACCTTC.